This TCR beta chain was sequenced during a study of CXCR3-negative and CXCR3-positive naive CD8 T cells. Study context: Across all libraries, TRB reads numbered roughly 140 million, with about 1.5 +/- 0.3 million in each library.

Study conclusions and caveats: Diversity was high in both naive subsets and much lower in memory cells. Researchers report CXCR3 expression partially decreased after cryopreservation, with fresh PBMCs used in most assays. Naive cells, whether CXCR3-negative or CXCR3-positive, had similar TRBV-TRBJ usage, while memory cells differed.

cDNA libraries for TRB were generated by 5' RACE incorporating UMI labels. With the 5' RACE reads reprocessed, TCRdb shows one record per CDR3 protein and no DNA. Its clone listing holds 45,000 to 55,000 distinct CDR3 sequences. Germline loops: CDR1 MDHEN, CDR2 SYDVKM. The CDR3 totals 13 residues. Details on this clonotype: Its antigen is still unknown.

This receptor was taken from a human donor in good health. Some clones in this sample may be carry-over from other donors' samples. Source material: memory CD8+ T cells from blood. This rearrangement joins TRBV28 to TRBJ2-7; without DNA, the TCRdb call of TRBD2 cannot be checked. The CDR3 spells CASSHLRAYEQYF.